Following are 19 T cell receptor beta chains from one sample sequenced in a study of cytomegalovirus exposure and HLA in healthy donors. PCR involved 60 Vbeta and 13 Jbeta primers. Clones were sequenced by immunoSEQ multiplex PCR, and TCRdb holds only the in-frame ones, with some missing. Of 120,000 to 150,000 clones in the sample, approximately 80% were seen once. Sequencing used PBMCs. The receptors were sampled from a woman between 40 and 50 years old in good health and CMV-seropositive.

The rearrangement joins TRBV7-8 to TRBJ2-2, with D possibly being TRBD2 (6 bases). CDR1 and CDR2 (germline): SGHVS, FQNEAQ. With 0 bases removed from V and 6 bases from J, the gap between germline ends came to 17 bases. There are 17 residues in the CDR3. CDR3 sequence (DNA): TGTGCCAGCAGCTTAGCCAGCAGGGAGCTAGCGTCCGGGGAGCTGTTTTTT. Translated: CASSLASRELASGELFF. Filled out from reference TRBV7-8 and TRBJ2-2, the complete variable domain reads GAGVSQSPRYKVAKRGQDVALRCDPISGHVSLFWYQQALGQGPEFLTYFQNEAQLDKSGLPSDRFFAERPEGSVSTLKIQRTQQEDSAVYLCASSLASRELASGELFFGEGSRLTVL.

This clone was counted a few times. The chain uses TRBV30 and TRBJ1-2; TRBD1 matches at 12 bases. Germline lookup yields CDR1 GTSNPN and CDR2 SVGIG (reference sequence). The CDR3 totals 14 residues. V dropped 3 bases and J dropped 7; count of bases not matched to a gene: 6. CDR3 region: CAWRRGQGAFGYTF. CDR3 DNA: TGTGCCTGGAGAAGGGGACAGGGGGCGTTTGGCTACACCTTC. The entire variable domain, with the rest obtained from reference TRBV30 and TRBJ1-2, is as follows: SQTIHQWPATLVQPVGSPLSLECTVEGTSNPNLYWYRQAAGRGLQLLFYSVGIGQISSEVPQNLSASRPQDRQFILSSKKLLLSDSGFYLCAWRRGQGAFGYTFGSGTRLTVV.

This chain uses TRBV13 with TRBJ2-3; 7 bases are a match to TRBD2. V gave up 8 bases and J gave up 4 bases; unmatched junction bases: 15. The CDR3 extends over 16 amino acids. The germline V gene has CDR1 PRHDT and CDR2 FYEKMQ (reference sequence). The DNA of the CDR3 is TGTGCCAGCCGGGACCTCGGGGGAGGGCCCGCAGATACGCAGTATTTT. Encoded protein: CASRDLGGGPADTQYF.

Written as DNA, the CDR3 is TGCGCCAGCAGCCAAGACACCAGCGGGAGGGCCCCGCAGTATTTT. Translated, it gives CASSQDTSGRAPQYF. The J gene is TRBJ2-3, the V gene TRBV4-1; TRBD2 matches 10 bases. V trimming: 0 bases; J trimming: 10 bases; junction bases outside the gene matches: 7. The V gene's germline CDR1 is MGHRA and CDR2 YSYEKL. CDR3 length: 15 amino acids.

V gene TRBV27 combines with J gene TRBJ1-1; the D is unclear. The CDR3 consists of 13 residues. Trimming shortened V by 5 bases and J by 6 bases, and 13 bases separated the two germline ends. Germline-derived CDR1 and CDR2 are MNHEY and SMNVEV (reference sequence). This CDR3 is CASSNRVFAEAFF. In nucleotides, the CDR3 is TGTGCCAGCAGTAATCGGGTGTTCGCTGAAGCTTTCTTT.

This clone turned up a few times. This rearrangement joins TRBV7-2 to TRBJ2-7; TRBD2 aligns across 9 bases. The CDR3 sequence is 15 residues long. The germline V gene encodes CDR1 SGHTA and CDR2 FQGNSA. V lost 5 bases and J lost 6; bases outside the gene matches: 11. The CDR3 coding sequence is TGTGCCAGCAGCGGGGGGGGACTAGCTAATCCCGAGCAGTACTTC. Residues: CASSGGGLANPEQYF.

The CDR3 is CASSGTSGSGPNEQFF. The CDR3 nucleotides read TGTGCCAGCAGCGGGACTAGCGGGAGTGGCCCCAATGAGCAGTTCTTC. The chain couples TRBV7-9 to TRBJ2-1; 14 nucleotides agree with TRBD2. This CDR3 is 16 amino acids long. Trimming removed 5 bases from V and 6 bases from J; junction bases left unmatched: 6. Germline values: CDR1 SEHNR, CDR2 FQNEAQ (reference sequence).

V gene TRBV5-1 combines with J gene TRBJ2-1; tentatively, D is TRBD2 (6 bases). V was trimmed by 1 base and J by 3 bases, leaving 11 bases between them. Germline V gene data show CDR1 as SGHRS and CDR2 as YFSETQ. This CDR3 comprises 15 residues. DNA of the CDR3: TGCGCCAGCAGCTTGTCGGGAGTCGACTACAATGAGCAGTTCTTC. Protein: CASSLSGVDYNEQFF.

The chain has TRBV12-5 and TRBJ2-3; no clear D. Germline V gene data show CDR1 as LGHNT and CDR2 as FRNRAP. Trimming took off 5 bases at V and 2 bases at J, with 11 bases between the two ends. The CDR3 covers 14 residues. The CDR3 sequence is CASGRTRDTDTQYF. CDR3 bases: TGTGCTAGTGGTAGAACGAGAGACACAGATACGCAGTATTTT.

With regard to this clone: The junction departs from the called germline gene at one end, perhaps through a read error. The rearrangement links TRBV7-9 to TRBJ2-2, with 11 bases aligning to TRBD2. Germline V gives CDR1 SEHNR, CDR2 FQNEAQ (reference sequence). The length of the CDR3 is 15 residues. CDR3 amino acids: CSSGSALAGVGELFF. The CDR3 coding sequence is TGTTCCAGCGGGTCGGCACTAGCGGGAGTCGGGGAGCTGTTTTTT.

The V call is TRBV28, the J call TRBJ1-1; TRBD1 might be the D (5 bases). V lost 4 bases, J lost 9 bases, and 15 bases lay in between. CDR1 is MDHEN, CDR2 SYDVKM, per germline. The CDR3 consists of 13 residues. The CDR3 bases are TGTGCCAGCAGTTCGGACTACAAGGGGCAAGCTTTCTTT. Translated: CASSSDYKGQAFF.

CDR3 residues: CASSLSWVGDGTDTQYF. DNA for the CDR3: TGCGCCAGCAGCTTGTCCTGGGTGGGAGATGGCACAGATACGCAGTATTTT. This chain uses TRBV5-1 with TRBJ2-3, with D perhaps TRBD2 (5 bases). This CDR3 spans 17 amino acids. The germline V and J ends were trimmed by 1 base and 1 base, with 16 bases remaining between them. Germline CDR1 and CDR2: SGHRS and YFSETQ. Full variable domain (remainder filled in from reference TRBV5-1 and TRBJ2-3): KAGVTQTPRYLIKTRGQQVTLSCSPISGHRSVSWYQQTPGQGLQFLFEYFSETQRNKGNFPGRFSGRQFSNSRSEMNVSTLELGDSALYLCASSLSWVGDGTDTQYFGPGTRLTVL.

In nucleotides, the CDR3 is TGTGCCAGCTCACCAGGGACGACAGGGGGAAACTCAGCCTACGAGCAGTACTTC. Translating gives CASSPGTTGGNSAYEQYF. The rearrangement links TRBV18 to TRBJ2-7; TRBD1 aligns across 9 bases. V was clipped by 2 bases and J by 2 bases; unmatched bases: 13. CDR3 length: 18 residues. CDR1 and CDR2 from the germline V gene are KGHSH and LQKENI.

V usage is TRBV10-3 and J usage is TRBJ2-7; the D is unclear. In germline, CDR1 is ENHRY, CDR2 SYGVKD. The V and J ends lost 0 bases and 3 bases respectively, with 6 bases between them. This CDR3 spans 13 amino acids. CDR3 DNA sequence: TGTGCCATCAGTGAGTCGTACAACTACGAGCAGTACTTC. Encoded protein: CAISESYNYEQYF.

CDR3 region: CASSLRTGGGDEQFF. The CDR3 DNA is TGTGCCAGCAGTTTAAGGACAGGGGGCGGGGATGAGCAGTTCTTC. This sequence joins TRBV28 and TRBJ2-1, with 11 bases identical to TRBD1. Per the germline V gene, CDR1 is MDHEN and CDR2 is SYDVKM. V shed 2 bases, J shed 8 bases, and the junction held 5 bases outside the gene matches. This CDR3 region has 15 residues.

This chain joins TRBV18 and TRBJ2-5; no clear D gene. The CDR3 totals 13 residues. Germline V gives CDR1 KGHSH, CDR2 LQKENI. The V end was cut by 1 base, the J end by 4 bases, with 7 bases between. Written as DNA, the CDR3 is TGTGCCAGCTCACCACTTACTGGAGAGACCCAGTACTTC. Its protein is CASSPLTGETQYF.

The chain links TRBV19 to TRBJ1-2; 7 bases align to TRBD1. Germline V gene data show CDR1 as LNHDA and CDR2 as SQIVND (reference sequence). This CDR3 is built from 13 residues. V shed 4 bases and J 8 bases; nucleotides not matched to a gene: 7. Written as DNA, the CDR3 is TGTGCCAGTAGTACCACAGGGGTAGACGGCTACACCTTC. Translated: CASSTTGVDGYTF. Full variable domain (remainder filled in from reference TRBV19 and TRBJ1-2): DGGITQSPKYLFRKEGQNVTLSCEQNLNHDAMYWYRQDPGQGLRLIYYSQIVNDFQKGDIAEGYSVSREKKESFPLTVTSAQKNPTAFYLCASSTTGVDGYTFGSGTRLTVV.

CDR3 DNA: TGTGCCAGCGGGACAGGGGACTACGAGCAGTACTTC. Protein: CASGTGDYEQYF. The rearrangement joins TRBV6-5 to TRBJ2-7, with 10 bases matching TRBD1. Trimming removed 8 bases from V and 3 bases from J; junction bases left unmatched: 1. There are 12 residues in the CDR3. Germline V CDR1 and CDR2: MNHEY, SVGAGI.

This chain joins TRBV19 and TRBJ1-6; TRBD1 is a possible D gene (5 bases). Germline values: CDR1 LNHDA, CDR2 SQIVND (reference sequence). The CDR3 consists of 15 residues. V lost 4 bases to trimming and J lost 5 bases, with 12 bases between them. CDR3 sequence: CASSTLGQNNSPLHF. In nucleotides, the CDR3 is TGTGCCAGTAGTACCCTGGGGCAGAATAATTCACCCCTCCACTTT.